The table lists the clone carrying this T cell receptor (beta chain) with many counts. This entry comes from a study of prognosis after radiotherapy for stage I lung cancer. Genomic DNA provided the template from which TCR beta CDR3 was amplified by two-round multiplex PCR. The use of primers specific to each TRBV and TRBJ gene characterized first-round PCR. TCRdb processed the multiplex PCR reads anew with MiXCR; each CDR3 protein has one entry. The table lists approximately 20,000 distinct CDR3 sequences, approximately 25% of them singletons, with less than 25% in the top ten. The receptor was isolated from a donor aged 50 or older with non-small cell lung cancer. The specimen comprised PBMCs, sampled before or after stereotactic body radiation therapy (not recorded which).

The CDR3 loop reads CASSLIPRGGDAFF. The CDR3 DNA is TGTGCCAGCAGTTTAATTCCTCGGGGAGGGGACGCTTTCTTT. The chain joins TRBV28 to TRBJ1-1; D is perhaps TRBD1 (5 bases). Trimming removed 2 bases at V and 11 bases at J, with 18 bases between. Germline-derived CDR1 and CDR2 are MDHEN and SYDVKM. CDR3 length equals 14 residues.